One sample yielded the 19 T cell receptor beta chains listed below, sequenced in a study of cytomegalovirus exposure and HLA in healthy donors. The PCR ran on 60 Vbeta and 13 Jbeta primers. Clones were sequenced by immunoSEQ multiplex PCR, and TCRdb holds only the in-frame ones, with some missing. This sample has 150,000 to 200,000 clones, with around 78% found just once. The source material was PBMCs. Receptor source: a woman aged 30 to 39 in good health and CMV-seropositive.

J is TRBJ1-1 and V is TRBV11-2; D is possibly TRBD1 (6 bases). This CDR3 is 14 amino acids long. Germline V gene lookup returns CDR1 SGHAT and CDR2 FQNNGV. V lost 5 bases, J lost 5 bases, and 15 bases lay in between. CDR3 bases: TGTGCCAGCAGCCATGGGGGGGGACATACTGAAGCTTTCTTT. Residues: CASSHGGGHTEAFF.

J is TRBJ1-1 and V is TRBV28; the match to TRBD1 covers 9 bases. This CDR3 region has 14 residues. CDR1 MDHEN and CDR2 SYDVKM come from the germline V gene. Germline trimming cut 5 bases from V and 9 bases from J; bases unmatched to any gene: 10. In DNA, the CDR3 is TGTGCCAGCAGTCCCATTCCGGGACAGGGACAAGCTTTCTTT. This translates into CASSPIPGQGQAFF. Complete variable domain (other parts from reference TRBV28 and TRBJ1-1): DVKVTQSSRYLVKRTGEKVFLECVQDMDHENMFWYRQDPGLGLRLIYFSYDVKMKEKGDIPEGYSVSREKKERFSLILESASTNQTSMYLCASSPIPGQGQAFFGQGTRLTVV.

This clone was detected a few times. In DNA, the CDR3 is TGTGCCAGTAGTATAGGGCAGGATTATGGCTACACCTTC. It translates to CASSIGQDYGYTF. The V gene is TRBV19, the J gene TRBJ1-2; D is unclear. The CDR3 extends over 13 amino acids. Per the germline V gene, CDR1 is LNHDA and CDR2 is SQIVND (reference sequence). Trimming took off 1 base at V and 5 bases at J, with 8 bases between the two ends.

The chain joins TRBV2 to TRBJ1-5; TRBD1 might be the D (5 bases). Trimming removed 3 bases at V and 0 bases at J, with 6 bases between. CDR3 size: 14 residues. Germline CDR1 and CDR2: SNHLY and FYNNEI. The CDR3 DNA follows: TGTGCCAGCAGTGAGGGGGGTAGCAATCAGCCCCAGCATTTT. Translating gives CASSEGGSNQPQHF. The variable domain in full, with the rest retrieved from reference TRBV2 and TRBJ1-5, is EPEVTQTPSHQVTQMGQEVILRCVPISNHLYFYWYRQILGQKVEFLVSFYNNEISEKSEIFDDQFSVERPDGSNFTLKIRSTKLEDSAMYFCASSEGGSNQPQHFGDGTRLSIL.

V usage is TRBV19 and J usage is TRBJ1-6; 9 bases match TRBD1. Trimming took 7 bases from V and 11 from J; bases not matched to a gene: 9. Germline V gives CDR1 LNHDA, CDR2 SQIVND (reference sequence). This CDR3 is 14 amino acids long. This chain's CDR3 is CASKEQGAEAPLHF. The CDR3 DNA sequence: TGTGCCAGTAAGGAACAGGGGGCTGAGGCACCCCTCCACTTT.

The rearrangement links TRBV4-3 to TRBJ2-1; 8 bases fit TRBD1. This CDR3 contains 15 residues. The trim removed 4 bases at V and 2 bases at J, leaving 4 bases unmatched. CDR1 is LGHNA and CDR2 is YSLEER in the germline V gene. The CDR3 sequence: CASSLGQATYNEQFF. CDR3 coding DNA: TGCGCCAGCAGCCTGGGACAGGCCACCTACAATGAGCAGTTCTTC.

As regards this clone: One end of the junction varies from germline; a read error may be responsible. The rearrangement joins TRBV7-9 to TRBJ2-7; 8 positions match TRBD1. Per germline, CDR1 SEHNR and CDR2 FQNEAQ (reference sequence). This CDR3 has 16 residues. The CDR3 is CSSSLDFGRGRREQYF. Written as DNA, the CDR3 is TGTTCCAGCAGCTTAGATTTCGGCAGGGGGCGCCGGGAGCAGTACTTC.

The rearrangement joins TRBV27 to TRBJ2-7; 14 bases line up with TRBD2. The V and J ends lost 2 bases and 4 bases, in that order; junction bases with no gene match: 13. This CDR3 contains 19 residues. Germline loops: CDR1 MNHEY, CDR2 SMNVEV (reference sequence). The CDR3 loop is CASSLRGTSGRKGLYEQYF. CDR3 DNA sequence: TGTGCCAGCAGTTTACGGGGGACTAGCGGGAGAAAAGGCCTTTACGAGCAGTACTTC.

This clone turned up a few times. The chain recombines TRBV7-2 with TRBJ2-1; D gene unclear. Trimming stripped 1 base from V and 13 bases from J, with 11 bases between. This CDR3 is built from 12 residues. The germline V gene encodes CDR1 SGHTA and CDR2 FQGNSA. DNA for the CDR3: TGTGCCAGCAGCTTAGGGGCTCCCCGTCAGTTCTTC. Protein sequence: CASSLGAPRQFF.

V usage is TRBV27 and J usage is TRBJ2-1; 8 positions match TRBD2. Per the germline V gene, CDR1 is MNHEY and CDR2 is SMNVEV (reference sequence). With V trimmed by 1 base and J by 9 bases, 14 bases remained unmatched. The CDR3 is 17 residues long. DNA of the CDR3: TGTGCCAGCAGTTTATGGGCCGGGAGGGGCGGCCGAAGTGAGCAGTTCTTC. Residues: CASSLWAGRGGRSEQFF.

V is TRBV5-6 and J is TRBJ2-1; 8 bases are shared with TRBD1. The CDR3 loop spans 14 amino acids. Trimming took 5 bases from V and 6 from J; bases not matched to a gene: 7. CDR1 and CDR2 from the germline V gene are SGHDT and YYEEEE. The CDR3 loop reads CASRQWTGRNEQFF. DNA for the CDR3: TGTGCCAGCAGACAATGGACAGGGCGCAATGAGCAGTTCTTC.

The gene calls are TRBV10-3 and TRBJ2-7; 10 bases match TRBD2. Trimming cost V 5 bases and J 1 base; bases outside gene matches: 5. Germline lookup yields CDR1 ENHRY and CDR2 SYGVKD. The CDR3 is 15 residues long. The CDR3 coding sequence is TGTGCCATCAGTAATCTAGCGGGAGCTTCCTACGAGCAGTACTTC. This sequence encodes CAISNLAGASYEQYF.

The CDR3 DNA is TGTGCCAGCAGCGGTCCGGGACAGGTATATGGCTACACCTTC. It specifies CASSGPGQVYGYTF. The V gene is TRBV13, the J gene TRBJ1-2; 8 nucleotides align to TRBD1. The CDR3 spans 14 residues. Germline CDR1 PRHDT, CDR2 FYEKMQ (reference sequence). V shed 5 bases, J shed 5 bases, and the junction held 7 bases outside the gene matches.

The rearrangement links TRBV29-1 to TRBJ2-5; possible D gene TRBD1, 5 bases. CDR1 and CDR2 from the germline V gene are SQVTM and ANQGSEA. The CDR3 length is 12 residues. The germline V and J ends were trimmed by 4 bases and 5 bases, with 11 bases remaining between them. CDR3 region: CSVAQGRETQYF. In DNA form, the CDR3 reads TGCAGCGTTGCCCAGGGAAGGGAGACCCAGTACTTC.

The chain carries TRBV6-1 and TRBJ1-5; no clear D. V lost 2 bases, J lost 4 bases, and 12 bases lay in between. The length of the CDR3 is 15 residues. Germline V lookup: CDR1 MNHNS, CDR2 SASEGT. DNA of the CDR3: TGTGCCAGCAGTGAATCGGGAGGTCCTAATCAGCCCCAGCATTTT. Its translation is CASSESGGPNQPQHF.

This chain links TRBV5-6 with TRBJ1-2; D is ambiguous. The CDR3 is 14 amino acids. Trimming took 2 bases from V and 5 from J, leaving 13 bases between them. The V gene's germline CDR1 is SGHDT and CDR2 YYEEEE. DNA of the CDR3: TGTGCCAGCAGCTTTTCGGTCCCGATTTATGGCTACACCTTC. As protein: CASSFSVPIYGYTF. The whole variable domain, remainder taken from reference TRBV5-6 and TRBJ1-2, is DAGVTQSPTHLIKTRGQQVTLRCSPKSGHDTVSWYQQALGQGPQFIFQYYEEEERQRGNFPDRFSGHQFPNYSSELNVNALLLGDSALYLCASSFSVPIYGYTFGSGTRLTVV.

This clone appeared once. The CDR3 DNA sequence: TGTGCCAGCAGTTTGGGGCAGGGGGCTGGCAATCAGCCCCAGCATTTT. Its protein is CASSLGQGAGNQPQHF. The genes are TRBV28 and TRBJ1-5; 8 positions match TRBD1. The CDR3 extends over 16 amino acids. The germline V gene encodes CDR1 MDHEN and CDR2 SYDVKM. V shed 3 bases and J 2 bases; nucleotides not matched to a gene: 6. The variable domain in full, with the rest retrieved from reference TRBV28 and TRBJ1-5, is DVKVTQSSRYLVKRTGEKVFLECVQDMDHENMFWYRQDPGLGLRLIYFSYDVKMKEKGDIPEGYSVSREKKERFSLILESASTNQTSMYLCASSLGQGAGNQPQHFGDGTRLSIL.

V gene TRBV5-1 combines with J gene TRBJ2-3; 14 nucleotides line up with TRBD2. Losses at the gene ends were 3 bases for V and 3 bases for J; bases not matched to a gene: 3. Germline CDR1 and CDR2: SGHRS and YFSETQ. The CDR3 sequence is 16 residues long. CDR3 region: CASSYGTSGSTDTQYF. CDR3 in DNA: TGCGCCAGCAGCTATGGGACTAGCGGGAGTACAGATACGCAGTATTTT.

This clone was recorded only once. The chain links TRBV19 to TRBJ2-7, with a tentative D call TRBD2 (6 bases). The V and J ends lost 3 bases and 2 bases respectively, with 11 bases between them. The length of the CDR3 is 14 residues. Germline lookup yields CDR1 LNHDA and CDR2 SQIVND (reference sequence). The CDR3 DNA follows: TGTGCCAGTAGTATTCGGGGGAGGACCTACGAGCAGTACTTC. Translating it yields CASSIRGRTYEQYF.